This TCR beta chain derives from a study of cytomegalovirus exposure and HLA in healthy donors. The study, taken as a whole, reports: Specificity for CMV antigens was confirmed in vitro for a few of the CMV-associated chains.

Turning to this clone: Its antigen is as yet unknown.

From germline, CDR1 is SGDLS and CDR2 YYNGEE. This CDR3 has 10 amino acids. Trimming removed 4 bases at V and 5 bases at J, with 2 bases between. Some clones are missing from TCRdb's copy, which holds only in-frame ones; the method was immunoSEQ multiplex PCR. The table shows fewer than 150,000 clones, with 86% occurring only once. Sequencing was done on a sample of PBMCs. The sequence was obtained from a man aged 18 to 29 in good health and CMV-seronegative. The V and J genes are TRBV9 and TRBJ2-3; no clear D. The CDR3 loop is CASSRDTQYF. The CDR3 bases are TGTGCCAGCAGCCGAGATACGCAGTATTTT.